The 16 T cell receptor beta chains reported below all come from one sample, sequenced in a study of shared clonotypes between healthy human individuals. In the naive CD8 group, cells lacked CD45RO and were positively selected for CCR7, so terminally differentiated effector memory CD45RA+ cells were left out. Measured with immunoSEQ multiplex PCR; TCRdb has only the in-frame clones, and not every one. The table has approximately 650,000 clones, nearly 97% seen once; the top ten hold about 0.11%. The sample taken for sequencing was naive CD8+ T cells sorted from blood. The receptors were sampled from a woman aged 30 to 39 in good health.

The rearrangement links TRBV7-6 to TRBJ2-7, with D possibly being TRBD1 or TRBD2 (5 bases each). The CDR3 has 16 amino acids. Trimming shortened V by 4 bases and J by 1 base, and 17 bases separated the two germline ends. The germline CDR1 and CDR2 sequences are SGHVS and FNYEAQ. CDR3 loop: CASSSRPGTASYEQYF. The CDR3 nucleotides read TGTGCCAGCAGCTCTAGACCCGGGACGGCATCCTACGAGCAGTACTTC.

This sequence joins TRBV19 and TRBJ2-7, with TRBD2 matching over 9 bases. The junction had 9 bases not matched to a gene; V was cut back by 5 bases and J by 4 bases. Germline lookup yields CDR1 LNHDA and CDR2 SQIVND (reference sequence). The CDR3 totals 15 residues. CDR3 sequence (DNA): TGTGCCAGTAGTTCCCGGGTAGCGGGAGAGTACGAGCAGTACTTC. As protein: CASSSRVAGEYEQYF.

About this clone itself: At the DNA level, this CDR3 is encoded by other sequences in the same sample as well. The genes are TRBV19 and TRBJ2-3, with 7 nucleotides matching TRBD2. The germline V gene has CDR1 LNHDA and CDR2 SQIVND (reference sequence). The CDR3 is 14 residues long. The V gene end was trimmed by 8 bases and the J gene end by 1 base; junction bases not matched to a gene: 6. As DNA, the CDR3 is TGTGCCAGTTCGTTAGCGGGCGGCACAGATACGCAGTATTTT. Amino acid sequence: CASSLAGGTDTQYF. Full variable domain (rest looked up from reference TRBV19 and TRBJ2-3): DGGITQSPKYLFRKEGQNVTLSCEQNLNHDAMYWYRQDPGQGLRLIYYSQIVNDFQKGDIAEGYSVSREKKESFPLTVTSAQKNPTAFYLCASSLAGGTDTQYFGPGTRLTVL.

This chain joins TRBV2 and TRBJ1-1; no definite D call. CDR3 length: 15 residues. Deletions cut 5 bases from V and 1 base from J, with 14 bases between. Germline loops: CDR1 SNHLY, CDR2 FYNNEI. The CDR3 reads CASSNTQAGNTEAFF. The CDR3 region has the DNA TGTGCCAGCAGTAACACCCAGGCCGGGAACACTGAAGCTTTCTTT.

This chain links TRBV2 with TRBJ2-3; 8 nucleotides align to TRBD1. There are 18 residues in the CDR3. Germline lookup yields CDR1 SNHLY and CDR2 FYNNEI. V dropped 1 base and J dropped 2; count of bases not matched to a gene: 11. The CDR3 sequence: CASSEGNFGTGITDTQYF. In DNA, the CDR3 is TGTGCCAGCAGTGAAGGGAACTTCGGGACAGGCATCACAGATACGCAGTATTTT.

This chain connects TRBV15 to TRBJ2-3; 10 bases line up with TRBD2. Germline-derived CDR1 and CDR2 are LNHNV and YYDKDF (reference sequence). The CDR3 has 17 amino acids. J was trimmed by 0 bases and V by 2 bases; bases with no gene match: 5. CDR3 in DNA: TGTGCCACCAGCAGAAGCTGGACTAGCGGAAGCACAGATACGCAGTATTTT. Its protein product is CATSRSWTSGSTDTQYF.

V gene TRBV30 combines with J gene TRBJ2-7; 10 nucleotides align to TRBD1. The CDR3 sequence is 17 residues long. CDR1 GTSNPN and CDR2 SVGIG come from the germline V gene (reference sequence). The ends lost 0 bases at V and 2 bases at J; junction bases unmatched: 10. The CDR3 DNA is TGTGCCTGGAGTGTAATCCTCAGGACAGGGGGGGCCTACGAGCAGTACTTC. It translates to CAWSVILRTGGAYEQYF.

The rearrangement joins TRBV6-7 to TRBJ1-2; 7 nucleotides match TRBD1. TRBV6-7 is given ORF status, its function remaining uncertain. The CDR3 is 17 amino acids. V was clipped by 5 bases and J by 5 bases; unmatched bases: 17. For the CDR3, the DNA is TGTGCCAGCAGTCGCGACAGGGTACGTCCGAAACCGTATGGCTACACCTTC. Its protein is CASSRDRVRPKPYGYTF.

The V gene is TRBV9, the J gene TRBJ1-1; a possible D gene is TRBD1 (5 bases). Germline V CDR1 and CDR2: SGDLS, YYNGEE. The CDR3 is 15 residues long. Trimming removed 1 base at V and 7 bases at J, with 17 bases between. CDR3 nucleotides: TGTGCCAGCAGCGTATCTGGCAGGGAGGAAGGTGAAGCTTTCTTT. Residues: CASSVSGREEGEAFF.

V and J are TRBV7-9 and TRBJ2-1; possibly TRBD2 for D (6 bases). This CDR3 is built from 14 residues. Trimming removed 5 bases at V and 3 bases at J, with 11 bases between. CDR1 SEHNR and CDR2 FQNEAQ come from the germline V gene (reference sequence). CDR3 DNA sequence: TGTGCCAGCAGCCCGAAGACTAGCTACAATGAGCAGTTCTTC. Its protein product is CASSPKTSYNEQFF. The whole variable domain, filled in from reference TRBV7-9 and TRBJ2-1, reads DTGVSQNPRHKITKRGQNVTFRCDPISEHNRLYWYRQTLGQGPEFLTYFQNEAQLEKSRLLSDRFSAERPKGSFSTLEIQRTEQGDSAMYLCASSPKTSYNEQFFGPGTRLTVL.

This clone has a single count. The gene calls are TRBV13 and TRBJ1-2; TRBD1 matches at 8 bases. The V gene's germline CDR1 is PRHDT and CDR2 FYEKMQ (reference sequence). The CDR3 length is 12 residues. The junction had 0 bases not matched to a gene; V was cut back by 5 bases and J by 4 bases. The CDR3 nucleotides are TGTGCCAGCAGCGGGACAGGCTATGGCTACACCTTC. Translated: CASSGTGYGYTF.

This sequence joins TRBV5-6 and TRBJ2-7, with 12 bases matching TRBD1. This CDR3 contains 16 residues. CDR1 is SGHDT, CDR2 YYEEEE, per germline. V lost 0 bases, J lost 3 bases, and 4 bases stayed unmatched. CDR3 bases: TGTGCCAGCAGCTTGGCTGGGACAGGGGGCCGCTACGAGCAGTACTTC. Its translation: CASSLAGTGGRYEQYF.

V is TRBV2 and J is TRBJ2-1; 9 nucleotides match TRBD1. The CDR3 totals 15 residues. With V trimmed by 8 bases and J by 0 bases, 5 bases remained unmatched. Germline lookup yields CDR1 SNHLY and CDR2 FYNNEI. This chain's CDR3 is CASRLTGGSYNEQFF. The CDR3 nucleotides are TGTGCCAGCCGCCTGACAGGGGGCTCCTACAATGAGCAGTTCTTC.

The chain carries TRBV6-5 and TRBJ1-4; D gene uncertain. V shed 0 bases and J shed 7 bases, with 12 bases lying between them. The CDR3 spans 15 residues. CDR1 is MNHEY and CDR2 is SVGAGI in the germline V gene. CDR3 nucleotides: TGTGCCAGCAGTTACTCGGGTGGTGGATCTGAAAAACTGTTTTTT. Protein: CASSYSGGGSEKLFF.

This rearrangement joins TRBV28 to TRBJ2-5; no definite D call. The CDR3 consists of 14 residues. Germline V lookup: CDR1 MDHEN, CDR2 SYDVKM. Trimming pared 6 bases from V and 0 bases from J, leaving 11 bases between. The DNA of the CDR3 is TGTGCCAGCAGGAGAGGCACAGACCAAGAGACCCAGTACTTC. Translating it yields CASRRGTDQETQYF.

This clone was observed a single time. V usage is TRBV19 and J usage is TRBJ2-7, with TRBD2 identical over 10 bases. The CDR3 contains 14 residues. In germline, CDR1 is LNHDA, CDR2 SQIVND (reference sequence). V was clipped by 5 bases and J by 5 bases; unmatched bases: 6. The CDR3 reads CASSVAGGMDEQYF. DNA for the CDR3: TGTGCCAGTAGTGTAGCGGGAGGAATGGACGAGCAGTACTTC.